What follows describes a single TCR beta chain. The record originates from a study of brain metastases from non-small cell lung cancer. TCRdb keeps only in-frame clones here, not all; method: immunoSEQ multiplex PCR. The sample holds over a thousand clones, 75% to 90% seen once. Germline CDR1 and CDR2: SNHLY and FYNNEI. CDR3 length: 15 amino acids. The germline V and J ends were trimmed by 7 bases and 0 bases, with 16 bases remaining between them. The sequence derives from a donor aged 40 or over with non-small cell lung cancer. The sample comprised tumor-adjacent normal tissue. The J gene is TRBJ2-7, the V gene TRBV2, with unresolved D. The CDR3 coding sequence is TGTGCCAGCAAGGTTGGTGGCATGAGCTCCTACGAGCAGTACTTC. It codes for CASKVGGMSSYEQYF.